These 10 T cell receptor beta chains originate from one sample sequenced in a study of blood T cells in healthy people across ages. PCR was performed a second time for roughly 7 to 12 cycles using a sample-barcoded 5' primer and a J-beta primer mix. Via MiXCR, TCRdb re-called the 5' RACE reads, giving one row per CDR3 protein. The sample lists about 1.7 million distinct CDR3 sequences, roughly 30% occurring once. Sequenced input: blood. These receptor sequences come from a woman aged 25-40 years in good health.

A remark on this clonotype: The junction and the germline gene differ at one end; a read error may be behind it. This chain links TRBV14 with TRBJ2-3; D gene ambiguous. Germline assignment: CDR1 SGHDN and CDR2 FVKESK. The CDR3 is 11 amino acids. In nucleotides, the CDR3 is TGTGTCAGCAGCCAAGCTGATACGCAGTATTTT. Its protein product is CVSSQADTQYF.

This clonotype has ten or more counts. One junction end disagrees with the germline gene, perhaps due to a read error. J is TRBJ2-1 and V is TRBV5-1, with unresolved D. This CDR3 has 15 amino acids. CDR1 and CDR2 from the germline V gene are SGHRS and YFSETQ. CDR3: CASSLGPGSYNEQFF. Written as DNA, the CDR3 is TGTGCCAGCAGCTTAGGTCCCGGGTCCTACAATGAGCAGTTCTTC.

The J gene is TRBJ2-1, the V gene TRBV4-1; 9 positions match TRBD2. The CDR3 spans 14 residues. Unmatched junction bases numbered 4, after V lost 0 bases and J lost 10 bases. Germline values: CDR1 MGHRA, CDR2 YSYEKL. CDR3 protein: CASSQEGLAKEQFF. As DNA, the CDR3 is TGCGCCAGCAGCCAAGAAGGACTAGCGAAAGAGCAGTTCTTC.

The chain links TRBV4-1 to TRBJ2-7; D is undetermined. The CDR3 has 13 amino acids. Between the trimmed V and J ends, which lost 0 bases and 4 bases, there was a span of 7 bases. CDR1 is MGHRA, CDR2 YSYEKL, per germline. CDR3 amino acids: CASSQDKHYEQYF. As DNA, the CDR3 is TGCGCCAGCAGCCAAGATAAGCATTACGAGCAGTACTTC.

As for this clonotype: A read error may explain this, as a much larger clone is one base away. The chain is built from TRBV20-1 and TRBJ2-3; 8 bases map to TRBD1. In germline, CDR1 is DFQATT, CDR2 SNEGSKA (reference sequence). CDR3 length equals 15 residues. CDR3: CTATGQGVLPDTQYF. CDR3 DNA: TGCACTGCTACTGGACAGGGCGTTTTACCCGATACGCAGTATTTT.

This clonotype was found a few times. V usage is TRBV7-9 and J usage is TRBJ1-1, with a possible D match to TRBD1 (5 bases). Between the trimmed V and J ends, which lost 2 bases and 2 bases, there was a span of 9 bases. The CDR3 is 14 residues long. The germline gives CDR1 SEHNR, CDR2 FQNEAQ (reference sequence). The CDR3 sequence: CASSLMGQNTEAFF. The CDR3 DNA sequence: TGTGCCAGCAGCTTAATGGGGCAAAACACTGAAGCTTTCTTT.

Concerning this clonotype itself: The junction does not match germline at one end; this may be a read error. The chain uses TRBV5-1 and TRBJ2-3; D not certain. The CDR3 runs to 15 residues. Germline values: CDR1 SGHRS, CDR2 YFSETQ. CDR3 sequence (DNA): TGCGCCAGCAGCTTGAGCAATCTAGGCCCAGATACGCGGTATTTT. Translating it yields CASSLSNLGPDTRYF.

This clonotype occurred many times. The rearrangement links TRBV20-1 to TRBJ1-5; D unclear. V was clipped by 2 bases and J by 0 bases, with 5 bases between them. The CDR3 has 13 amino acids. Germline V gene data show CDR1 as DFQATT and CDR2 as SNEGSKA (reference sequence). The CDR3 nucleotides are TGCAGTGCTAGACAGTATAGCAATCAGCCCCAGCATTTT. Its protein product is CSARQYSNQPQHF.

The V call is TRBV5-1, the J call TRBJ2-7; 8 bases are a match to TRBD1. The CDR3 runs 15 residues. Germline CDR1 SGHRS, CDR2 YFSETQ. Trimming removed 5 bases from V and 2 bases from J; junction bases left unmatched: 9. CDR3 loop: CASRDRDRFPYEQYF. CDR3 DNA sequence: TGCGCCAGCAGGGACCGGGACAGGTTCCCCTACGAGCAGTACTTC.

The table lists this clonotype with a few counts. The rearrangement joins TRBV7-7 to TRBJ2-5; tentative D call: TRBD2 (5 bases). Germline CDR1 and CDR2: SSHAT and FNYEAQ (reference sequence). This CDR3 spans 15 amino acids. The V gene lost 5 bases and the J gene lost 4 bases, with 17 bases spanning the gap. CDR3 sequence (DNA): TGTGCCAGCAGCCCCGCTTTTGTAGCGCGAGAGACCCAGTACTTC. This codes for CASSPAFVARETQYF.